The following is a T cell receptor (beta chain) sequence with its context. This specimen comes from a study of control samples from healthy donors and cancer patients. The CDR3 is 13 amino acids. CDR1 SNHLY and CDR2 FYNNEI come from the germline V gene. V lost 8 bases, J lost 3 bases, and 11 bases lay in between. The assay was immunoSEQ multiplex PCR, and TCRdb's table has in-frame clones only and misses some. Counted here are about 160,000 clones, approximately 90% occurring once; the ten biggest clones make up around 13%. The sample taken for sequencing was blood. This sequence originates from a young man in good health. This chain joins TRBV2 and TRBJ1-5; D call uncertain. In DNA form, the CDR3 reads TGTGCCAGCGACCCCGGGTCCAATCAGCCCCAGCATTTT. Its protein is CASDPGSNQPQHF.